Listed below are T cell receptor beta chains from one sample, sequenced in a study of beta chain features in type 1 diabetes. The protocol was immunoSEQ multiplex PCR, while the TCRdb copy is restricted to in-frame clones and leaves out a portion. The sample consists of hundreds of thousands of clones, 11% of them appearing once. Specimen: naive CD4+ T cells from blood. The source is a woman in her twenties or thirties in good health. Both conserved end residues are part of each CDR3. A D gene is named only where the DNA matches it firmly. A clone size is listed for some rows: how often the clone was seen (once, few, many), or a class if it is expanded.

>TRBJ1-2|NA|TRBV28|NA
CASSATVNYGYTF
TGTGCCAGCAGCGCGACAGTCAACTATGGCTACACCTTC
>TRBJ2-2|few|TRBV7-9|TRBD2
CASSLRGLAGGPDTGELFF
TGTGCCAGCAGCTTAAGAGGACTAGCGGGAGGGCCGGACACCGGGGAGCTGTTTTTT
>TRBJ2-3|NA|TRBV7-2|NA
CASSAISLAPITDTQYF
TGTGCCAGCAGCGCTATTTCGCTAGCACCAATAACAGATACGCAGTATTTT
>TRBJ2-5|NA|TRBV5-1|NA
CASSWGRVYETQYF
TGCGCCAGCAGCTGGGGCCGGGTTTACGAGACCCAGTACTTC
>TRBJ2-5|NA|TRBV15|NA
CATSLALQETQYF
TGTGCCACCAGTCTAGCGCTACAAGAGACCCAGTACTTC
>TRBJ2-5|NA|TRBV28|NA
CASGPPTKTQYF
TGTGCCAGCGGCCCCCCCACGAAGACCCAGTACTTC
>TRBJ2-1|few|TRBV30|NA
CAWSVGGITAEQFF
TGTGCCTGGAGTGTTGGAGGAATCACAGCTGAGCAGTTCTTC
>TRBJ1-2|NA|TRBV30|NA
CAWSLAANYGYTF
TGTGCCTGGAGTCTAGCGGCTAACTATGGCTACACCTTC
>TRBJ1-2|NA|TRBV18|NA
CASSPRADANYGYTF
TGTGCCAGCTCACCACGGGCCGATGCTAACTATGGCTACACCTTC
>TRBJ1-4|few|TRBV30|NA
CAWTTGVREKLFF
TGTGCCTGGACGACAGGTGTCCGGGAAAAACTGTTTTTT
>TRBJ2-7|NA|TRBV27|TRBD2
CASSYSLAGSSYEQYF
TGTGCCAGCAGTTACTCGCTAGCGGGTTCCTCCTACGAGCAGTACTTC
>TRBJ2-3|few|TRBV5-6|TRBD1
CASRPRQGWTDTQYF
TGTGCCAGCAGGCCTAGACAGGGTTGGACAGATACGCAGTATTTT
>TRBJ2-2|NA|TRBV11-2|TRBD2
CASSAGLAGGTGELFF
TGTGCCAGCAGCGCCGGACTAGCGGGAGGCACCGGGGAGCTGTTTTTT
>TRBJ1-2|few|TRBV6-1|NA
CASGQDTIYGYTF
TGTGCCAGCGGGCAGGACACGATCTATGGCTACACCTTC
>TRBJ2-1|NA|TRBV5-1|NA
CASSADILTYNEQFF
TGCGCCAGCAGCGCTGACATCCTCACCTACAATGAGCAGTTCTTC
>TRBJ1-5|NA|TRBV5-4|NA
CASSFTGHSRGNQPQHF
TGTGCCAGCAGCTTCACGGGACATTCAAGGGGCAATCAGCCCCAGCATTTT
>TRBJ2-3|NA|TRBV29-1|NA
CSVVPGAYYTDTQYF
TGCAGCGTCGTTCCAGGGGCTTACTACACAGATACGCAGTATTTT